This is a list of T cell receptor delta chains from one sample in a study of Vδ1+ human thymocytes. TCRdb re-called clones from the multiplex PCR reads using CATT. The data contain about 25,000 delta-chain clones, around 28% of them seen just once; the ten biggest clones take up approximately 1.4%. Sequenced material: Vdelta1+ gamma-delta thymocytes from the thymus. The receptors stem from a boy younger than two who had congenital heart surgery. Both conserved end residues are part of each CDR3. The D gene is left open where the match is weak. Only some rows state a clone size, as once, few, many or a class for expanded clones.

D	J	V	size	CDR3	DNA
-	TRDJ1	TRDV1	few	CALGELVALIPWGGQWSFADKLIF	TGTGCTCTTGGGGAACTAGTGGCGCTAATCCCCTGGGGAGGGCAGTGGTCGTTCGCCGATAAACTCATCTTT
-	TRDJ1	TRDV1	-	CALGERPSQVLGLPKLIF	TGTGCTCTTGGGGAACGCCCTTCCCAGGTACTGGGGCTACCTAAACTCATCTTT
-	TRDJ1	TRDV1	many	CALGELYTDKLIF	TGTGCTCTTGGGGAACTCTACACCGATAAACTCATCTTT
TRDD3	TRDJ1	TRDV1	-	CALGESLVTETYWGPLTDKLIF	TGTGCTCTTGGGGAAAGTCTTGTCACCGAGACTTACTGGGGGCCCCTCACCGATAAACTCATCTTT
-	TRDJ1	TRDV1	few	CALGEEVSSQDSYGMGENTDKLIF	TGTGCTCTTGGGGAAGAGGTATCGAGCCAAGATTCCTACGGGATGGGGGAAAACACCGATAAACTCATCTTT
-	TRDJ1	TRDV1	few	CALGELSAGDADKLIF	TGTGCTCTTGGGGAACTTAGCGCCGGGGACGCCGATAAACTCATCTTT
-	TRDJ1	TRDV1	-	CALGEPVPRPDKLIF	TGTGCTCTTGGGGAACCCGTTCCCAGACCCGATAAACTCATCTTT
TRDD3	TRDJ1	TRDV1	few	CALGERSVPPSLILGDLADKLIF	TGTGCTCTTGGGGAAAGATCGGTACCGCCTTCTTTAATACTGGGGGATCTGGCCGATAAACTCATCTTT
TRDD3	TRDJ1	TRDV1	-	CALGERAPPGGLYTDKLIF	TGTGCTCTTGGGGAACGGGCCCCTCCTGGGGGTCTGTACACCGATAAACTCATCTTT
-	TRDJ1	TRDV1	-	CALGRDGGPSYVLEGGYADADKLIF	TGTGCTCTTGGGAGAGATGGAGGGCCTTCCTACGTCCTCGAGGGGGGATACGCGGACGCCGATAAACTCATCTTT
-	TRDJ1	TRDV1	-	CALGEARLNFYVLIF	TGTGCTCTTGGGGAAGCTCGACTAAACTTCTACGTACTCATCTTT
-	TRDJ1	TRDV1	-	CALGEHSRQLVLYTDKLIF	TGTGCTCTTGGGGAACACAGCCGACAACTGGTCCTGTACACCGATAAACTCATCTTT
-	TRDJ2	TRDV2	-	CACGRGRAQLFF	TGTGCCTGTGGTCGTGGCAGAGCACAACTCTTCTTT
TRDD3	TRDJ1	TRDV1	-	CALEWPSPYKMGDTQYYTDKLIF	TGTGCTCTTGAGTGGCCTTCCCCCTATAAGATGGGGGATACGCAATATTACACCGATAAACTCATCTTT
TRDD3	TRDJ1	TRDV1	-	CALGVRLGDSGTDKLIF	TGTGCTCTTGGGGTTAGACTGGGGGATTCAGGCACCGATAAACTCATCTTT
-	TRDJ1	TRDV1	-	CALGERGPPTPYTDKLIF	TGTGCTCTTGGGGAAAGAGGTCCGCCTACCCCGTACACCGATAAACTCATCTTT
-	TRDJ1	TRDV1	-	CALGELFMEGLNTDKLIF	TGTGCTCTTGGGGAACTATTCATGGAAGGGCTGAACACCGATAAACTCATCTTT
-	TRDJ1	TRDV1	few	CALGEQGVAGLADKLIF	TGTGCTCTTGGGGAACAAGGAGTCGCGGGGTTGGCCGATAAACTCATCTTT
-	TRDJ1	TRDV1	-	CALGEGLTHGYTDKLIF	TGTGCTCTTGGGGAAGGCTTGACTCATGGCTACACCGATAAACTCATCTTT
-	TRDJ1	TRDV1	few	CALGESQIRLQLIF	TGTGCTCTTGGGGAATCCCAAATCCGATTGCAACTCATCTTT
TRDD3	TRDJ1	TRDV1	few	CALGEPRATGGRYTDKLIF	TGTGCTCTTGGGGAACCCCGGGCTACTGGGGGCCGCTACACCGATAAACTCATCTTT
TRDD3	TRDJ1	TRDV1	-	CALGERYVRPLSTGGYRSYTDKLIF	TGTGCTCTTGGGGAAAGGTACGTGCGTCCACTAAGTACTGGGGGATACCGATCGTACACCGATAAACTCATCTTT
TRDD3	TRDJ1	TRDV1	-	CALGERGHSLGEYTDKLIF	TGTGCTCTTGGGGAAAGAGGCCACTCCCTGGGGGAGTACACCGATAAACTCATCTTT
TRDD3	TRDJ1	TRDV1	-	CALVLPLGDTNKLIF	TGTGCTCTGGTCCTCCCTTTGGGGGATACAAATAAACTCATCTTT
TRDD2	TRDJ1	TRDV1	-	CALGPSYPYCQYTDKLIF	TGTGCTCTTGGTCCTTCCTACCCTTACTGCCAGTACACCGATAAACTCATCTTT
TRDD3	TRDJ2	TRDV1	few	CALGEAYADWGPPLTAQLFF	TGTGCTCTTGGGGAAGCCTACGCTGACTGGGGACCCCCCCTGACAGCACAACTCTTCTTT
TRDD3	TRDJ1	TRDV1	-	CALVVRGYTGRSDKLIF	TGTGCTCTCGTGGTACGGGGATACACGGGCCGATCCGATAAACTCATCTTT
-	TRDJ1	TRDV1	many	CALGERSFEGGLYTDKLIF	TGTGCTCTTGGGGAGCGGTCGTTCGAGGGGGGCCTGTACACCGATAAACTCATCTTT